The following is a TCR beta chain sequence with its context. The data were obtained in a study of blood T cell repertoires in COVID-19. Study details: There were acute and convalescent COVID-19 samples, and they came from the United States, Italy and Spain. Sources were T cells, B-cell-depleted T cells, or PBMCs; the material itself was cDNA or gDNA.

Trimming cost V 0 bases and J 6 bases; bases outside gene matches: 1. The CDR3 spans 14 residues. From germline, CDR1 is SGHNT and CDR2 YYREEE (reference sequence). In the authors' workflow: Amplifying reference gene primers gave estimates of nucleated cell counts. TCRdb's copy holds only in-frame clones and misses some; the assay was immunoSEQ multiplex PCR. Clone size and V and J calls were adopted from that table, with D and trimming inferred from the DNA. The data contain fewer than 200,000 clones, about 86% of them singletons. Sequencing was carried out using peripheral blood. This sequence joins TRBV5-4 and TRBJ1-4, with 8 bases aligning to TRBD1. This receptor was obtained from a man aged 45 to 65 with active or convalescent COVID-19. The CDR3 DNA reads TGTGCCAGCAGCTTGGAGACAGGGGATGAAAAACTGTTTTTT. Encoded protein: CASSLETGDEKLFF.